The rows below give T cell receptor beta chains drawn from one sample of a study of blood T cell repertoires in COVID-19. Assay used: immunoSEQ multiplex PCR; TCRdb lists only in-frame clones, some missing. The sample has around 190,000 clones; roughly 85% are singletons. Source material: PBMCs or T cells enriched from blood (not recorded which). These TCRs come from a young woman who had recovered from COVID-19. CDR3s include the opening cysteine and the closing phenylalanine or tryptophan. The order of the fields is V gene, D gene, J gene, CDR3 length, clone size, CDR3 DNA, CDR3 protein. The D gene is left open where the match is weak. Not all rows give a size; the values are once, few, many and, for expanded clones, a class.

TRBV6-5	-	TRBJ2-6	16	-	TGTGCCAGCAGTTACTTCGCGGACTCTGGGGCCAACGTCCTGACTTTC	CASSYFADSGANVLTF
TRBV28	-	TRBJ2-7	17	-	TGTGCCAGCAGTTCCACAGGATTTGCCTCCTCCACCTACGAGCAGTACTTC	CASSSTGFASSTYEQYF
TRBV9	TRBD1	TRBJ1-1	15	once	TGTGCCAGCAGCGCCGCCGGGACAGGGAACACTGAAGCTTTCTTT	CASSAAGTGNTEAFF
TRBV19	TRBD1	TRBJ1-2	14	once	TGTGCCAGTAGCCAGGGGGCGGAGGTTAGTGGCTACACCTTC	CASSQGAEVSGYTF
TRBV6-5	TRBD2	TRBJ2-5	16	-	TGTGCCAGCAGTTACACGCGGGGGGGCGGGTTAGAGACCCAGTACTTC	CASSYTRGGGLETQYF
TRBV7-2	-	TRBJ1-2	17	-	TGTGCCAGCAGCTATGGGAGGGCCCACGTCGCTAACTATGGCTACACCTTC	CASSYGRAHVANYGYTF
TRBV4-3	TRBD1	TRBJ1-4	15	-	TGCGCCAGCAGCCGAATGGGACAGGGCCCCGAAAAACTGTTTTTT	CASSRMGQGPEKLFF
TRBV11-3	-	TRBJ2-3	13	-	TGTGCCAGCAGCAGACTAGAAACAGATACGCAGTATTTT	CASSRLETDTQYF
TRBV7-8	TRBD2	TRBJ2-2	18	-	TGTGCCAGCAGCTTATTCGGGACTAGCGCGCTTCCCACCGGGGAGCTGTTTTTT	CASSLFGTSALPTGELFF
TRBV27	TRBD2	TRBJ2-1	14	once	TGTGCCAGCAGTCCAGGACTAGAGAGTCATGAGCAGTTCTTC	CASSPGLESHEQFF
TRBV7-2	-	TRBJ1-2	13	-	TGTGCCAGCAGTCAGGGATCGCACTATGGCTACACCTTC	CASSQGSHYGYTF
TRBV5-8	TRBD1	TRBJ1-1	15	-	TGTGCCAGCAGCTGGGGGGACAGGTCAGTAGAAGAAGCTTTCTTT	CASSWGDRSVEEAFF
TRBV18	TRBD2	TRBJ2-5	15	-	TGTGCCAGCTCACCAATATCTAGCGGCCAAGAGACCCAGTACTTC	CASSPISSGQETQYF
TRBV28	-	TRBJ1-2	13	-	TGTGCCAGCAGCCGTGGACAAATCTATGGCTACACCTTC	CASSRGQIYGYTF
TRBV28	-	TRBJ1-2	14	-	TGTGCCAGCAGTTTTCCTATCCGGGACTATGGCTACACCTTC	CASSFPIRDYGYTF
TRBV4-2	-	TRBJ2-7	15	-	TGTGCCAGCAGCCCGGGACTTACGAGCTCCTACGAGCAGTACTTC	CASSPGLTSSYEQYF
TRBV4-1	TRBD1	TRBJ1-2	19	-	TGCGCCAGCAGCCAAGAACCGACGATGGGACAGACGGAATTTAGAGGCTACACCTTC	CASSQEPTMGQTEFRGYTF
TRBV25-1	-	TRBJ1-1	16	-	TGTGCCAGCAGGCCCCCAGGGTTAGTCATGAACACTGAAGCTTTCTTT	CASRPPGLVMNTEAFF
TRBV19	-	TRBJ1-1	11	many	TGTGCCAGTAGTTATAGTTATGAAGCTTTCTTT	CASSYSYEAFF
TRBV12-3/TRBV12-4	TRBD1	TRBJ1-2	13	-	TGTGCCAGCAGTGGACAGGTGTCATATGGCTACACCTTC	CASSGQVSYGYTF
TRBV27	TRBD1	TRBJ2-1	18	-	TGTGCCAGCAGATATATGGGGACAGGGGGGAGCTCCTACAATGAGCAGTTCTTC	CASRYMGTGGSSYNEQFF
TRBV28	TRBD1	TRBJ1-2	15	-	TGTGCCAGCAGCCAGGGGACAGATCTTCCCTATGGCTACACCTTC	CASSQGTDLPYGYTF
TRBV5-1	TRBD2	TRBJ2-3	16	-	TGCGCCAGCAGCTTATCTAGCGGGGGGGAGGCAGATACGCAGTATTTT	CASSLSSGGEADTQYF
TRBV4-1	-	TRBJ2-2	12	-	TGCGCCAGCAGCCAAGTCAACGGGGAGCTGTTTTTT	CASSQVNGELFF
TRBV7-2	-	TRBJ2-7	13	-	TGTGCCAGCAGCTTTGGACAGTCCTACGAGCAGTACTTC	CASSFGQSYEQYF
TRBV2	TRBD2	TRBJ2-7	15	-	TGTGCCAGCAGTGATGGGCTGCCCGGGGGGAACGAGCAGTACTTC	CASSDGLPGGNEQYF
TRBV12-5	-	TRBJ1-5	18	once	TGTGCTAGTGGTTTCTCCAACCAGCAGGGAGGTGGTGATCAGCCCCAGCATTTT	CASGFSNQQGGGDQPQHF
TRBV6-2/TRBV6-3	-	TRBJ2-1	10	-	TGTGCCAGCAGCAGCGAGGAGCAGTTCTTC	CASSSEEQFF
TRBV27	-	TRBJ2-4	16	-	TGTGCCAGCAGGGGGTGGGGGGAGAGGGGAAAAAACATTCAGTACTTC	CASRGWGERGKNIQYF
TRBV28	TRBD1	TRBJ2-2	17	-	TGTGCCAGCAGCTACCCGACAGGGGTCGCAAACACCGGGGAGCTGTTTTTT	CASSYPTGVANTGELFF